This T cell receptor (beta chain) derives from a study of T cell responses to AZD1222 COVID-19 vaccine. Findings of the study overall: At baseline, just five to seven AZD1222 recipients tested seropositive. Among the donors, most were white British and more were female, and clonal diversity was possibly underestimated. Dominant CD4 TCR responses targeted spike regions 160-218 and 743-854.

About this clone: What it binds is not known.

Second-dose timings of about 4 or about 12 weeks were pooled. CDR1 SGHTA and CDR2 FQGNSA come from the germline V gene. The CDR3 totals 15 residues. V was clipped by 1 base and J by 5 bases; unmatched bases: 4. Repertoires were generated with immunoSEQ multiplex PCR, while TCRdb's copy carries only in-frame clones and drops some. This table holds 85,000 to 130,000 clones, about 92% found once. Source: peripheral blood, taken 28 days after the second AZD1222 dose. The sequence was collected from an adult who received the AZD1222 COVID-19 vaccine. V and J are TRBV7-2 and TRBJ1-5; 8 bases match TRBD1. CDR3 residues: CASSLGGTGDQPQHF. The CDR3, as DNA: TGTGCCAGCAGCTTAGGGGGGACAGGTGATCAGCCCCAGCATTTT.